This TCR beta chain emerged from a study of control samples from healthy donors and cancer patients. Only in-frame clones appear in the TCRdb table, and some are missing; sequencing was by immunoSEQ multiplex PCR. The table shows about 180,000 clones, with around 91% occurring only once. Germline-derived CDR1 and CDR2 are SQVTM and ANQGSEA. The CDR3 totals 12 residues. The ends were cut back, 5 bases at V and 5 bases at J, with 12 bases in the middle. Sequences were obtained from blood. This receptor was obtained from a woman between 50 and 59 years old in good health. The chain combines TRBV29-1 with TRBJ2-5; no firm D call. In DNA, the CDR3 is TGCAGCGTTAAACTCGACGGGGAGACCCAGTACTTC. It translates to CSVKLDGETQYF.